These 6 T cell receptor beta chains originate from one sample sequenced in a study of control samples from healthy donors and cancer patients. TCRdb keeps only in-frame clones here, not all; method: immunoSEQ multiplex PCR. The sample lists 130,000 or so clones, about nine tenths occurring once. Input material: blood. The origin of the receptors is a man aged 35 to 55 in good health.

V and J are TRBV27 and TRBJ2-7, with 8 bases that match TRBD1. Looked up from germline, CDR1 is MNHEY and CDR2 is SMNVEV (reference sequence). This CDR3 has 14 residues. Trimming took 6 bases from V and 4 from J; bases not matched to a gene: 8. In DNA form, the CDR3 reads TGTGCCAGCAGCCCGCCGGGACAGGTGTACGAGCAGTACTTC. Its translation is CASSPPGQVYEQYF.

This clone has only one observation. The chain uses TRBV25-1 and TRBJ1-2, with 7 bases identical to TRBD1. The CDR3 length is 15 residues. The J segment lost 7 bases and the V segment lost 1 base, leaving 9 bases of the junction unmatched. In germline, CDR1 is MGHDK, CDR2 SYGVNS. CDR3 protein: CASSESPPTGFGYTF. As DNA, the CDR3 is TGTGCCAGCAGTGAATCCCCACCGACAGGGTTTGGCTACACCTTC.

This chain's CDR3 is CASSIAPNVYNTEAFF. CDR3 DNA: TGTGCCAGTAGTATAGCGCCGAACGTGTATAACACTGAAGCTTTCTTT. V and J are TRBV19 and TRBJ1-1; no clear D gene. Germline CDR1 and CDR2: LNHDA and SQIVND (reference sequence). CDR3 length: 16 residues. V was clipped by 1 base and J by 2 bases, with 14 bases between them. The full variable domain, rest sourced from reference TRBV19 and TRBJ1-1, is DGGITQSPKYLFRKEGQNVTLSCEQNLNHDAMYWYRQDPGQGLRLIYYSQIVNDFQKGDIAEGYSVSREKKESFPLTVTSAQKNPTAFYLCASSIAPNVYNTEAFFGQGTRLTVV.

The V call is TRBV5-5, the J call TRBJ2-7, with D possibly being TRBD2 (5 bases). Trimming took off 3 bases at V and 2 bases at J, with 15 bases between the two ends. Germline values: CDR1 SGHKS, CDR2 YYEKEE (reference sequence). This CDR3 is 15 amino acids long. The CDR3 is CASSSSWTGTYEQYF. The CDR3 bases are TGTGCCAGCAGCTCGAGCTGGACTGGCACCTACGAGCAGTACTTC.

The rearrangement joins TRBV5-5 to TRBJ2-3; D perhaps matches TRBD1 (5 bases). The CDR3 sequence is 14 residues long. Trimming left V 7 bases short and J 0 bases short, with 12 bases between. In germline, CDR1 is SGHKS, CDR2 YYEKEE (reference sequence). The CDR3 sequence is CASLRTTSTDTQYF. For the CDR3, the DNA is TGTGCCAGCCTAAGGACAACTAGCACAGATACGCAGTATTTT.

J is TRBJ1-5 and V is TRBV5-6; D call uncertain. CDR1 SGHDT and CDR2 YYEEEE come from the germline V gene. CDR3 size: 16 residues. Trimming shortened V by 0 bases and J by 2 bases, and 12 bases separated the two germline ends. The CDR3 bases are TGTGCCAGCAGCTTGGGGGGTATTTTGGGCAATCAGCCCCAGCATTTT. Amino acids: CASSLGGILGNQPQHF.